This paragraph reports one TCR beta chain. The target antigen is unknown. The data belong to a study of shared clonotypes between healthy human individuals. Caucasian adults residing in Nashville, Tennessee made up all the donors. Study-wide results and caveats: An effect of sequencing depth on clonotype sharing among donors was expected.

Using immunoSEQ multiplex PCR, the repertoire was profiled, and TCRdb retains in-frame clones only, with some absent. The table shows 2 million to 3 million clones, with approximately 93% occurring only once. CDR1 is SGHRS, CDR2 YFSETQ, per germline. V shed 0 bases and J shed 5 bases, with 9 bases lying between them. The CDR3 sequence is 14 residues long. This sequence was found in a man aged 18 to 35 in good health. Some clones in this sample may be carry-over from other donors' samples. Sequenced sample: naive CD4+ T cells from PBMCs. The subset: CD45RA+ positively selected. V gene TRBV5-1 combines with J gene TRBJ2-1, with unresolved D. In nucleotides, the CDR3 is TGCGCCAGCAGCTTGGCTCCACAGAACAATGAGCAGTTCTTC. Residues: CASSLAPQNNEQFF.